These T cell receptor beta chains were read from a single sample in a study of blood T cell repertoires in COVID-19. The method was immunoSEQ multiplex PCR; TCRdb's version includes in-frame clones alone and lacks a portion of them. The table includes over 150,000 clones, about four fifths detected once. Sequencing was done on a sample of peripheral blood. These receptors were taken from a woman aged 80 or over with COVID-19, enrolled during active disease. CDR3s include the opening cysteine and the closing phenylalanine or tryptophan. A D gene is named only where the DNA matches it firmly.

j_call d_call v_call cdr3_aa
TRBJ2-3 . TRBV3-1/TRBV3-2 CASSQGYRVSTDTQYF
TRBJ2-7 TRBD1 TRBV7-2 CASSLGQGARYEQYF
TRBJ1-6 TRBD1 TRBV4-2 CASSQATGRGLNNSPLHF
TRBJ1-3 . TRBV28 CASSLSLSGNTIYF
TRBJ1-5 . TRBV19 CASSTREGNQPQHF
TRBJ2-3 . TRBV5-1 CASSHDSVGTDTQYF
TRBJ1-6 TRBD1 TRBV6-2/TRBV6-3 CASSPGTENSPLHF
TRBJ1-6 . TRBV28 CASSSSRAYNSPLHF
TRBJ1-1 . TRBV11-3 CASSTTVNTEAFF
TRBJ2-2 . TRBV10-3 CAISEFTGQSGELFF
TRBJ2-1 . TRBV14 CASSQELNEQFF
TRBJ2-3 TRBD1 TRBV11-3 CASRPGRDRSTDTQYF
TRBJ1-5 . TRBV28 CASSPGGRQPQHF
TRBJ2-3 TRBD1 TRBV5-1 CASSLGGDRLADTQYF
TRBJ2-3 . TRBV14 CASSQVIAADTQYF
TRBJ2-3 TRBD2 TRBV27 CASSFLAGADTQYF
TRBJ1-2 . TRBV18 CASSQEVHYGYTF
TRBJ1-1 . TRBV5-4 CASSLAGVDTEAFF
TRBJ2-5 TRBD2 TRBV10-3 CAISESRGGLWETQYF
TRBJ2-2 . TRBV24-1 CATGSTGNTGELFF
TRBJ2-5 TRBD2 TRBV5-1 CASSLDGSGGFQETQYF
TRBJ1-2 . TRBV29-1 CSVERGGNYGYTF
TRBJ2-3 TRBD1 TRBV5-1 CASSLGQGADTQYF
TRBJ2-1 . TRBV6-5 CASSTDSSSYNEQFF
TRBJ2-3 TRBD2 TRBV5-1 CASSQAGGRGDTQYF
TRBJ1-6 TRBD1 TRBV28 CASSPGQGARYNSPLHF
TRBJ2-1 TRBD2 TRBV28 CASSRWTSGSNFNEQFF
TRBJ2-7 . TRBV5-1 CASSFRQGSYEQYF
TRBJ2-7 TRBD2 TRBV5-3 CARSPHSGKYSYEQYF
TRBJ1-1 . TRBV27 CASSLRGGFSEAFF
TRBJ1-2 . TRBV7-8 CASSQSENGYGYTF
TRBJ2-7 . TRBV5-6 CASSLAGRSSYEQYF
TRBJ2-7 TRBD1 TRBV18 CASSPRQGSYEQYF
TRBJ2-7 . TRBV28 CASSFPGRSYEQYF
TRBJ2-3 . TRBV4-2 CASSQDASGSGDTQYF
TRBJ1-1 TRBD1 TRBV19 CASSIGWDRTGGPNTEAFF
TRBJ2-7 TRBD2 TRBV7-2 CASSLAGLAGGEQYF
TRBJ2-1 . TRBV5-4 CASSLAAGNRANEQFF
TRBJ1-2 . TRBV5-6 CASSQGVGYTF
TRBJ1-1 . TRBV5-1 CASSLDRSRDTEAFF
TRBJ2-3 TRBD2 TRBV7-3 CASSTGLAGGTDTQYF
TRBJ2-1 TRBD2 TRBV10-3 CAISEPQAGGEQFF
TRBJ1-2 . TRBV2 CASSPRGWFYGYTF
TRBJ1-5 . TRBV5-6 CASSYSSNQPQHF
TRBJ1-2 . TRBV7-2 CASSPSRVQGYTF
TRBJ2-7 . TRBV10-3 CAISPGFGDYEQYF
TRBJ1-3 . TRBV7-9 CASSLEGSSLSF
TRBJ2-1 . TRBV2 CASSDGGSSYNEQFF
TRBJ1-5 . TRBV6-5 CASRTGINQPQHF
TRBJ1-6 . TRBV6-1 CASSERGIQGAIYNSPLHF
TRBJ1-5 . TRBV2 CASSRFGRGNQPQHF
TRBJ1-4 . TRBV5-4 CASSFSGATNEKLFF
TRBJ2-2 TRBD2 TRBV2 CASSLSGSHNTGELFF
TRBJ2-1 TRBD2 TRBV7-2 CASSLTPSGSGFF
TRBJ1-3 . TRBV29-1 CSVVGQLSGNTIYF